This T cell receptor beta chain was identified during a study of blood T cell repertoires in COVID-19. Study-wide context: Samples of COVID-19 (acute and convalescent) were obtained from the United States, Italy and Spain. PBMCs, B-cell-depleted T cells, or T cells provided the cDNA or gDNA that made up the material.

Methods used by the authors: Reference gene primers were amplified, and this amplification served to estimate nucleated cell counts. Some clones are missing from TCRdb's copy, which holds only in-frame ones; the method was immunoSEQ multiplex PCR. V, J and clone size are those of that table, while D and trimming were read from the DNA. The sample lists fewer than 250,000 clones, approximately 90% occurring once. This CDR3 contains 12 residues. V lost 4 bases and J 7 bases, leaving 10 bases between the germline ends. The sequenced material came from peripheral blood. The sequence was obtained from a human donor in a cohort sampled during active COVID-19. The V call is TRBV12-3 or TRBV12-4, the J call TRBJ2-5; the D gene is possibly TRBD2 (5 bases). The CDR3 nucleotides read TGTGCCAGCAGTTCGCTAGCAGGGACCCAGTACTTC. Translating it yields CASSSLAGTQYF.